This is a list of T cell receptor beta chains from one sample in a study of T cells in Graves' hyperthyroidism and ophthalmopathy. TCRdb redid the calling of the multiplex PCR reads with MiXCR, one entry per CDR3 protein. Of more than 350,000 distinct CDR3 sequences in the sample, approximately 18% were seen once. The sample was blood. The origin of the receptors is a young woman with Graves' hyperthyroidism that later progressed to Graves' ophthalmopathy. Each CDR3 is given with its conserved first and last residue. A D gene is named only where the DNA matches it firmly. Size is stated for part of the rows, as once, few or many counts, or as a class when the clone is expanded.

TGTGCCAGCTCAGTATCGACAGGGGTGGATAGCAATGAGCCCCAGCATTTT,CASSVSTGVDSNEPQHF,TRBV18,.,TRBJ1-5,TRBD1
TGCAGTGCTCCTACCGGCGACAGGGACTGGTCTATGAACACTGAAGCTTTCTTT,CSAPTGDRDWSMNTEAFF,TRBV20-1,.,TRBJ1-1,TRBD1
TGCAGCGTTGTAGTACAGGTGAACACTGAAGCTTTCTTT,CSVVVQVNTEAFF,TRBV29-1,.,TRBJ1-1,.
TGTGCCAGCAGCTTAGCGTCTTCCAACTCTGGAAACACCATATATTTT,CASSLASSNSGNTIYF,TRBV7-9,.,TRBJ1-3,.
TGTGCCAGGAATAAGGTCATGAACACTGAAGCTTTCTTT,CARNKVMNTEAFF,TRBV30,.,TRBJ1-1,.
TGTGCCAGCAGCCCAGACAGGGGCCGCAATCAGCCCCAGCATTTT,CASSPDRGRNQPQHF,TRBV7-8,many,TRBJ1-5,TRBD1
TGTGCCCCAGCAGAAAACGCTTTGGACACCGGGGAGCTGTTTTTT,CAPAENALDTGELFF,TRBV7-9,many,TRBJ2-2,.
TGCGCCAGCAGCTTAACTTTTACTAGCGGTGATTACAATGAGCAGTTCTTC,CASSLTFTSGDYNEQFF,TRBV5-1,many,TRBJ2-1,TRBD2
TGTGCCTGGAGTTTGGGGACAGGGGCAGATACGCAGTATTTT,CAWSLGTGADTQYF,TRBV30,many,TRBJ2-3,TRBD1
TGTGCCTGGAATAACCAGGGCTCATCCACTGAAGCTTTCTTT,CAWNNQGSSTEAFF,TRBV30,many,TRBJ1-1,.
TGTGCCAGCACCACGTACCCAGGGGTTCATGAGCAGTTCTTC,CASTTYPGVHEQFF,TRBV7-9,.,TRBJ2-1,.
TGTGCCAGCACCGCAGGGACCTACGAGCAGTACTTC,CASTAGTYEQYF,TRBV12-3/TRBV12-4,many,TRBJ2-7,.
TGTGCCAGCAGCCGCGACAGGGCTAACAATCAGCCCCAGCATTTT,CASSRDRANNQPQHF,TRBV12-3/TRBV12-4,many,TRBJ1-5,TRBD1
TGTGCCAGCAGTCGGGACAGGAGATACTACAATGAGCAGTTCTTC,CASSRDRRYYNEQFF,TRBV7-9,many,TRBJ2-1,TRBD1
TGTGCCAGCAGCGGCCAGTCCTATAATTCACCCCTCCACTTT,CASSGQSYNSPLHF,TRBV9,many,TRBJ1-6,.
TGTGCCAGCAGTTACTCGAAAGAGGGGGTGTCGGGCTATGGCTACACCTTC,CASSYSKEGVSGYGYTF,TRBV6-6,many,TRBJ1-2,.
TGTGCCAGCAGCTCACTAGGGGGGGGTCGTACCGGGGAGCTGTTTTTT,CASSSLGGGRTGELFF,TRBV11-2,.,TRBJ2-2,.
TGCGCCAGCAGCGGCGGGGGGGGGCTTCGGTTCAATGAGCAGTTCTTC,CASSGGGGLRFNEQFF,TRBV5-1,many,TRBJ2-1,TRBD2
TGTGCCAGCAGCCAAGGTTGGGGACAGGGTATGGTGACCCAGTACTTC,CASSQGWGQGMVTQYF,TRBV3-1,many,TRBJ2-5,TRBD1
TGTGCCAGCAGTTACTCAATGTTCGGGGGCGCGAAAAACACTGAAGCTTTCTTT,CASSYSMFGGAKNTEAFF,TRBV6-5,many,TRBJ1-1,.
TGTGCCAGCAGTGACCCCGGGGCCCTACTTACGAACACCGGGGAGCTGTTTTTT,CASSDPGALLTNTGELFF,TRBV25-1,.,TRBJ2-2,.
TGTGCCAGCAGCTTGGCACACAGCTTGAACACTGAAGCTTTCTTT,CASSLAHSLNTEAFF,TRBV5-1,many,TRBJ1-1,.
TGCGCCAGCAGCTTGGGTTGGCCGGTTGGGACTAGCGGGGGCACAGATACGCAGTATTTT,CASSLGWPVGTSGGTDTQYF,TRBV5-1,few,TRBJ2-3,TRBD2
TGTGCCAGCAGTTTAATCGGGGGGTTTGGCGGGGAGCTGTTTTTT,CASSLIGGFGGELFF,TRBV12-3/TRBV12-4,.,TRBJ2-2,TRBD2
TGTGCCTGGGGAGGGACTAGCGGGAGCGGGGAGACCCAGTACTTC,CAWGGTSGSGETQYF,TRBV30,.,TRBJ2-5,TRBD2
TGTGCCAGCTCACTAATGCCCCGGGGGTGGTTGAACACTGAAGCTTTCTTT,CASSLMPRGWLNTEAFF,TRBV18,.,TRBJ1-1,.
TGTGCCAGCTCACCACCGTTTGGGTCCGGGGAGCTGTTTTTT,CASSPPFGSGELFF,TRBV18,few,TRBJ2-2,.
TGTGCCAGCAGCTTAGCCATTCTTGGGGGGGGCCTCTCCTACGAGCAGTACTTC,CASSLAILGGGLSYEQYF,TRBV7-9,many,TRBJ2-7,.
TGTGCCAGCACACGGGGGAGTGGGGGCACCGGGGAGCTGTTTTTT,CASTRGSGGTGELFF,TRBV19,few,TRBJ2-2,.
TGTGCCAGTAGTTCGGGGCCGGGACAGGGGGCCGACGAGCAGTACTTC,CASSSGPGQGADEQYF,TRBV19,.,TRBJ2-7,TRBD1
TGTGCCAGCAGTACCACAGGGTTCGGCAATGAGCAGTTCTTC,CASSTTGFGNEQFF,TRBV6-1,few,TRBJ2-1,.
TGTGCCAGCAGCCCGACAGGGGGTTTAAACTATGGCTACACCTTC,CASSPTGGLNYGYTF,TRBV11-2,many,TRBJ1-2,TRBD1
TGTGCCAGCAGCTTAGATAGGACTGAAGCTTTCTTT,CASSLDRTEAFF,TRBV7-9,.,TRBJ1-1,.
TGCAGTGCTAGTCCCACGACAGGTAGCAATCAGCCCCAGCATTTT,CSASPTTGSNQPQHF,TRBV20-1,.,TRBJ1-5,.
TGTGCCAGCAGTTTTATCCCAGGGATCCACGAGCAGTACTTC,CASSFIPGIHEQYF,TRBV27,many,TRBJ2-7,.
TGTGCCAGCTCACCATATCCAGCGCGGGGAGGGGATGAGCAGTTCTTC,CASSPYPARGGDEQFF,TRBV18,.,TRBJ2-1,TRBD2
TGTGCCAGCAGCTCAGAGGCAGGGGGAAAGAACACTGAAGCTTTCTTT,CASSSEAGGKNTEAFF,TRBV7-9,.,TRBJ1-1,TRBD1
TGCGCCAGCAGCCGGAAGCCAAATTCACCCCTCCACTTT,CASSRKPNSPLHF,TRBV4-1,many,TRBJ1-6,.
TGTGCCAGCAGTTTCAACGGGCTGGATGAGCAGTTCTTC,CASSFNGLDEQFF,TRBV27,many,TRBJ2-1,.
TGTGCCAGCTCACCACCTGGGACAGTCATGAACACTGAAGCTTTCTTT,CASSPPGTVMNTEAFF,TRBV18,few,TRBJ1-1,TRBD1
TGCAGCGTTGAATCCGGGGGCTACACCTTC,CSVESGGYTF,TRBV29-1,.,TRBJ1-2,.
TGTGCCAGCAGTTTATTGCAAATGAACACTGAAGCTTTCTTT,CASSLLQMNTEAFF,TRBV28,many,TRBJ1-1,.
TGTGCCAGCAGCCAAGAACTATTAACAGATACGCAGTATTTT,CASSQELLTDTQYF,TRBV4-2,.,TRBJ2-3,.
TGCGCCAGCAGCTTGGAAAGGGGAGGGTACGAGCAGTACTTC,CASSLERGGYEQYF,TRBV5-1,many,TRBJ2-7,TRBD2
TGTGCCAGCAGTGAAACTAATGTAGGGGTGGACACTGAAGCTTTCTTT,CASSETNVGVDTEAFF,TRBV6-4,.,TRBJ1-1,.
TGTGCCAGCAGAGACCGGGCCTCGGGAACTGAAGCTTTCTTT,CASRDRASGTEAFF,TRBV2,many,TRBJ1-1,.
TGTGCCAGCAGTTTGGCGTCTAGCGGCTACAATGAGCAGTTCTTC,CASSLASSGYNEQFF,TRBV12-3/TRBV12-4,.,TRBJ2-1,TRBD2
TGTGCCAGCAGTTTGCAGGGAAACACCATATATTTT,CASSLQGNTIYF,TRBV28,few,TRBJ1-3,.
TGCGCCAGCAGAGAGCATACCGACCCCGTTCGTACAGATACGCAGTATTTT,CASREHTDPVRTDTQYF,TRBV5-1,.,TRBJ2-3,.